Listed here are 13 T cell receptor beta chains from one sample, sequenced in a study of blood T cells in healthy people across ages (dated by TCRdb to the mid-2010s). Library generation was performed with 5' RACE. Sequencer: Illumina HiSeq 2500. A second PCR of roughly 7 to 11 cycles was performed with a sample-barcoded 5' primer and a J-beta primer mix. TCRdb applied fastp at Q25 and MiXCR to the public reads, then kept only in-frame beta chains. When rows share a CDR3 protein, they turn into one entry using the most common DNA and genes. Counted in this sample were about 570,000 distinct CDR3 sequences; 27% of them appeared once. The ten largest make up 18% of the sample. Sequencing was done on a sample of blood. All receptors derive from a woman in her 70s in good health.

This sequence joins TRBV6-2 or TRBV6-3 and TRBJ1-1; no reliable D call. Trimming removed 8 bases from V and 1 base from J, with 8 bases in between. The CDR3 is 12 amino acids. The germline V gene encodes CDR1 MNHEY and CDR2 SVGEGT. The CDR3 reads CASGLRNTEAFF. The CDR3 DNA is TGTGCCAGCGGTCTCAGGAACACTGAAGCTTTCTTT.

On this clonotype itself: Mismatch with germline at one junction end may stem from a read error. The chain employs TRBV12-3 or TRBV12-4 and TRBJ1-4; a possible D gene is TRBD1 (6 bases). CDR3 size: 18 residues. CDR3 in DNA: TGTGCCGGCAGTTTCCGGACAGCGCCAGAGCCTTTTAATGAAAAACTGTTTTTT. This codes for CAGSFRTAPEPFNEKLFF.

This clonotype was counted between two and nine times. The rearrangement links TRBV29-1 to TRBJ2-4; TRBD2 aligns across 9 bases. V lost 2 bases, J lost 6 bases, and 2 bases stayed unmatched. Germline values: CDR1 SQVTM, CDR2 ANQGSEA. The CDR3 covers 13 residues. Here the CDR3 reads CSVESAGGNIQYF. The CDR3 DNA follows: TGCAGCGTTGAATCAGCGGGGGGAAACATTCAGTACTTC.

Turning to this clonotype: Compared with germline, one end of the junction differs, possibly owing to a read error. The V and J genes are TRBV5-1 and TRBJ2-3, with unresolved D. CDR1 is SGHRS, CDR2 YFSETQ, per germline. The CDR3 has 14 amino acids. CDR3 region: CASRGLVVADTRYF. CDR3 DNA: TGCGCCAGCAGAGGTCTAGTAGTGGCAGATACGCGGTATTTT.

This rearrangement joins TRBV20-1 to TRBJ2-1, with 12 bases matching TRBD2. The CDR3 runs to 14 residues. In germline, CDR1 is DFQATT, CDR2 SNEGSKA (reference sequence). Unmatched junction bases numbered 11, after V lost 7 bases and J lost 10 bases. The CDR3 is CSGLPGLAGGEQFF. For the CDR3, the DNA is TGCAGTGGATTACCGGGACTAGCGGGCGGGGAGCAGTTCTTC.

This sequence joins TRBV20-1 and TRBJ1-4; TRBD1 agrees at 7 bases. Trimming cost V 6 bases and J 3 bases; bases outside gene matches: 10. Germline-derived CDR1 and CDR2 are DFQATT and SNEGSKA (reference sequence). CDR3 length: 15 amino acids. Here the CDR3 DNA reads TGCAGTGCCCTATCAAGACAGGGCGCTAATGAAAAACTGTTTTTT. Translating it yields CSALSRQGANEKLFF.

With regard to this clonotype: Germline is not matched at one junction end, which may reflect a read error. This chain connects TRBV12-3 or TRBV12-4 to TRBJ2-3; TRBD2 aligns across 9 bases. This CDR3 comprises 15 residues. The CDR3 bases are TGTGCCAGCAGACGGAGCGGGGGGCGAAGAAATACGCAGTACTTT. It yields the protein CASRRSGGRRNTQYF.

In its sample, this clonotype was seen a few times. The rearrangement uses TRBV4-2 and TRBJ1-2; the match to TRBD1 covers 7 bases. This CDR3 comprises 17 residues. V shed 4 bases and J 0 bases; nucleotides not matched to a gene: 11. Germline V gene sequence: CDR1 LGHNA, CDR2 YNFKEQ. The CDR3, as DNA: TGTGCCAGCAGCCTGACCCAGGACAGGCGAGCTAACTATGGCTACACCTTC. As protein: CASSLTQDRRANYGYTF.

This clonotype has a handful of counts. V is TRBV5-1 and J is TRBJ1-1, with D unclear. From germline, CDR1 is SGHRS and CDR2 YFSETQ. V was cut by 0 bases and J by 8 bases, with 14 bases left in between. The CDR3 is made up of 14 amino acids. The chain's CDR3 is CASSLGSRRGEAFF. Written as DNA, the CDR3 is TGCGCCAGCAGCTTGGGGAGCAGGCGGGGAGAAGCTTTCTTT.

CDR3 region: CASTYSGVHQPQHF. As DNA, the CDR3 is TGTGCCAGCACCTACTCGGGTGTGCATCAGCCCCAGCATTTT. The chain employs TRBV6-2 or TRBV6-3 and TRBJ1-5; D is unclear. V was trimmed by 7 bases and J by 5 bases, leaving 15 bases between them. From germline, CDR1 is MNHEY and CDR2 SVGEGT. The CDR3 covers 14 residues.

The DNA of the CDR3 is TGTGCCAGCAGCCCAGGGGAATTAGGGGATGAGCAGTTCTTC. This gives the protein CASSPGELGDEQFF. This rearrangement joins TRBV7-8 to TRBJ2-1; tentatively, D is TRBD1 (6 bases). V shed 5 bases and J shed 8 bases, with 16 bases lying between them. CDR1 is SGHVS, CDR2 FQNEAQ, per germline. The CDR3 sequence is 14 residues long.

Here the CDR3 DNA reads TGTGCCAGCAGCTTGAAAACACATTCAGGGACAGGGAATGAGGGGAACTATGGCTACACCTTC. Its protein is CASSLKTHSGTGNEGNYGYTF. V usage is TRBV5-4 and J usage is TRBJ1-2, with 9 positions matching TRBD1. From germline, CDR1 is SGHNT and CDR2 YYREEE (reference sequence). This CDR3 spans 21 amino acids. Trimming at V came to 1 base and at J to 2 bases, leaving 21 bases not matched to a gene.

CDR3 residues: CASGANQGHYGYTF. The DNA for the CDR3 is TGTGCCAGCGGTGCGAATCAGGGACACTATGGCTACACCTTC. V gene TRBV27 combines with J gene TRBJ1-2; maybe TRBD1 (5 bases). V lost 8 bases and J lost 3, with 16 bases in between. CDR1 and CDR2 from the germline V gene are MNHEY and SMNVEV (reference sequence). The CDR3 is 14 amino acids.